These 9 T cell receptor beta chains share one sample of origin, sequenced in a study of CD8 T cells in ankylosing spondylitis. The study's findings and limits: Within ankylosing spondylitis blood, a TCR beta motif made up of seven or eight highly homologous variants appeared to be characteristic.

Antigens for these TCRs are unknown. TCRdb reprocessed the 5' RACE reads via MiXCR and lists one record per CDR3 protein. The sample carries about 800,000 distinct CDR3 sequences, about an eighth recorded once. Sequencing was done on a sample of blood, either unsorted or a sorted T cell fraction (not recorded which). These receptors all stem from a male donor with ankylosing spondylitis.

This clonotype has at least ten counts. The rearrangement links TRBV27 to TRBJ1-2; D perhaps matches TRBD1 (5 bases). The V gene's germline CDR1 is MNHEY and CDR2 SMNVEV (reference sequence). This CDR3 has 14 amino acids. V lost 8 bases and J lost 1, with 14 bases in between. CDR3 nucleotides: TGTGCCAGCGGCAGGCAGGGTTTTAACTATGGCTACACCTTC. It encodes CASGRQGFNYGYTF.

This chain joins TRBV5-1 and TRBJ1-6; D gene unclear. The CDR3 is made up of 15 amino acids. The germline V and J ends were trimmed by 4 bases and 0 bases, with 8 bases remaining between them. The germline V gene encodes CDR1 SGHRS and CDR2 YFSETQ. CDR3 sequence reads: CASSRQSSYNSPLHF. The DNA of the CDR3 is TGCGCCAGCAGCCGACAAAGCTCCTATAATTCACCCCTCCACTTT.

V usage is TRBV29-1 and J usage is TRBJ1-1; a possible D gene is TRBD1 (5 bases). This CDR3 region has 14 residues. Germline V gene sequence: CDR1 SQVTM, CDR2 ANQGSEA. V lost 7 bases to trimming and J lost 2 bases, with 17 bases between them. The CDR3 loop reads CSAETRGVNTEAFF. CDR3 DNA: TGCAGCGCAGAAACGAGGGGTGTCAACACTGAAGCTTTCTTT.

This clonotype was observed at least ten times. J is TRBJ2-7 and V is TRBV29-1, with D possibly TRBD1 on 6 matching bases. Between the trimmed V and J ends, which lost 6 bases and 1 base, there was a span of 13 bases. Germline CDR1 reads SQVTM; CDR2 reads ANQGSEA. The CDR3 runs to 13 residues. The CDR3 coding sequence is TGCAGCGTCCGGGACACGAAATCCTACGAGCAGTACTTC. Its protein is CSVRDTKSYEQYF.

CDR3 amino acids: CSVGGFPGHRYEQYF. Written as DNA, the CDR3 is TGCAGCGTTGGGGGATTCCCGGGACACCGCTACGAGCAGTACTTC. The chain employs TRBV29-1 and TRBJ2-7; D might be TRBD1 (6 bases). V was pared by 4 bases and J by 3 bases, with 19 bases between. The CDR3 has 15 residues. Germline CDR1 and CDR2: SQVTM and ANQGSEA.

This clonotype was counted only a few times. The rearrangement links TRBV29-1 to TRBJ2-1; 7 bases align to TRBD2. The CDR3 extends over 14 amino acids. V gave up 4 bases and J gave up 0 bases; unmatched junction bases: 3. CDR1 and CDR2 from the germline V gene are SQVTM and ANQGSEA. The CDR3 here is CSVGRELSYNEQFF. The CDR3 coding sequence is TGCAGCGTTGGGCGGGAGCTCTCCTACAATGAGCAGTTCTTC.

There are many counts of this clonotype. The rearrangement joins TRBV12-3 or TRBV12-4 to TRBJ2-1; 7 bases match TRBD2. This CDR3 is built from 11 residues. Unmatched junction bases numbered 3, after V lost 3 bases and J lost 13 bases. The CDR3 spells CASSLRLAQFF. The CDR3 nucleotides read TGTGCCAGCAGTTTGCGACTAGCCCAGTTCTTC.

This clonotype was seen only a few times. The chain's CDR3 is CASRRSPGQGTYEQYF. The CDR3 DNA follows: TGTGCCAGCAGGCGGTCCCCAGGACAGGGGACCTACGAGCAGTACTTC. The V call is TRBV5-5, the J call TRBJ2-7; 9 nucleotides match TRBD1. There are 16 residues in the CDR3. The trim removed 5 bases at V and 2 bases at J, leaving 11 bases unmatched. The V gene's germline CDR1 is SGHKS and CDR2 YYEKEE (reference sequence).

The chain couples TRBV20-1 to TRBJ1-2, with TRBD1 matching over 12 bases. Germline CDR1 DFQATT, CDR2 SNEGSKA (reference sequence). With 1 base clipped from V and 4 bases from J, the junction kept 4 bases outside the gene matches. The CDR3 sequence is 15 residues long. The CDR3 bases are TGCAGTGCTAGAGGGGACAGGGGGCAACTCTATGGCTACACCTTC. Translation gives CSARGDRGQLYGYTF.